Shown below are 18 T cell receptor beta chains from a single sample sequenced in a study of tumor-infiltrating lymphocytes in oesophageal squamous cell carcinoma. TCRdb re-called the PCR reads with MiXCR, one entry per CDR3 protein. The sample lists 19,000 or so distinct CDR3 sequences, 35% to 45% occurring once. Material: esophageal tumor tissue. Source of these receptors: a male donor with esophageal squamous cell carcinoma.

This clonotype showed up just a few times. The DNA is left out, because the CDR3 cannot be placed on it with certainty; the CDR3 is given as TCRdb lists it. This chain links TRBV5-4 with TRBJ2-6; the DNA was not compared with TRBD1, the D call given in the table. From germline, CDR1 is SGHNT and CDR2 YYREEE (reference sequence). The CDR3 contains 19 residues when both ends are counted. This chain's CDR3 is CASSLARLRQLPRDPVLRF.

This clonotype occurred many times. This chain links TRBV7-4 with TRBJ2-1, with 10 nucleotides matching TRBD2. The CDR3 has 16 amino acids. Per the germline V gene, CDR1 is SGHVT and CDR2 is SQSDAQ. CDR3 DNA: TGTGTTACGCGACGGGCTAGCGGGAGAGGGGGGAATGAGCAGTTCTTC. Protein sequence: CVTRRASGRGGNEQFF. The full variable domain, completed using reference TRBV7-4 and TRBJ2-1, is GAGVSQSPRYKVAKRGRDVALRCDSISGHVTLYWYRQTLGQGSEVLTYSQSDAQRDKSGRPSGRFSAERPERSVSTLKIQRTEQGDSAVYLCVTRRASGRGGNEQFFGPGTRLTVL.

At least ten counts were recorded for this clonotype. The rearrangement uses TRBV5-1 and TRBJ2-3; 13 bases fit TRBD2. Losses at the gene ends were 4 bases for V and 3 bases for J; bases not matched to a gene: 2. Germline CDR1 SGHRS, CDR2 YFSETQ. The CDR3 has 15 amino acids. CDR3: CASSQTSGGTDTQYF. The CDR3 bases are TGCGCCAGCAGCCAGACTAGCGGGGGGACAGATACGCAGTATTTT.

The J gene is TRBJ2-1, the V gene TRBV7-3, with D perhaps TRBD2 (5 bases). V was shortened by 1 base and J by 9 bases, with 10 bases between the two germline ends. CDR1 is SGHTA and CDR2 is FQGTGA in the germline V gene. This CDR3 is 13 amino acids long. The CDR3 spells CASSLIRDGEQFF. The CDR3 bases are TGTGCCAGCAGCTTAATCCGGGATGGTGAGCAGTTCTTC.

Only one count was recorded for this clonotype. With a much larger clone just one base away, this may be a read error. This chain links TRBV6-6 with TRBJ2-7, with D maybe TRBD2 (5 bases). V was cut by 5 bases and J by 7 bases, with 21 bases left in between. The germline V gene encodes CDR1 MNHNY and CDR2 SVGAGI (reference sequence). The CDR3 has 15 amino acids. Here the CDR3 DNA reads TGTGCCAGCAGTGGATGGAAAAACGAGGGCAATGAGCAGTACTTC. As protein: CASSGWKNEGNEQYF.

This clonotype was seen a few times. The gene calls are TRBV5-1 and TRBJ1-3, with D uncertain. The V gene lost 1 base and the J gene lost 0 bases, with 8 bases spanning the gap. This CDR3 has 15 residues. Germline-derived CDR1 and CDR2 are SGHRS and YFSETQ. In DNA form, the CDR3 reads TGCGCCAGCAGCTTGTACGGAGACTCTGGAAACACCATATATTTT. Encoded protein: CASSLYGDSGNTIYF. The whole variable domain, filled in from reference TRBV5-1 and TRBJ1-3, reads KAGVTQTPRYLIKTRGQQVTLSCSPISGHRSVSWYQQTPGQGLQFLFEYFSETQRNKGNFPGRFSGRQFSNSRSEMNVSTLELGDSALYLCASSLYGDSGNTIYFGEGSWLTVV.

This clonotype was observed at least ten times. The chain uses TRBV6-6 and TRBJ2-4, with TRBD1 matching over 9 bases. Losses at the gene ends were 2 bases for V and 5 bases for J; bases not matched to a gene: 4. The germline gives CDR1 MNHNY, CDR2 SVGAGI (reference sequence). The CDR3 runs 15 residues. CDR3 residues: CASSYGQGFENIQYF. CDR3 nucleotide sequence: TGTGCCAGCAGTTACGGACAGGGGTTTGAAAACATTCAGTACTTC.

The rearrangement uses TRBV6-2 or TRBV6-3 and TRBJ1-2; tentatively, D is TRBD1 (6 bases). Germline values: CDR1 MNHEY, CDR2 SVGEGT. Trimming shortened V by 7 bases and J by 4 bases, and 13 bases separated the two germline ends. CDR3 length: 13 residues. The CDR3 sequence: CASTRGLSYGYTF. CDR3 DNA sequence: TGTGCCAGCACTCGGGGGCTGAGCTATGGCTACACCTTC.

V is TRBV27 and J is TRBJ2-7; TRBD1 matches 9 bases. CDR1 and CDR2 (germline): MNHEY, SMNVEV (reference sequence). The CDR3 has 16 residues. V dropped 5 bases and J dropped 7; count of bases not matched to a gene: 15. CDR3 coding DNA: TGTGCCAGCAGTGATACCGGGACAGGGACCTACAATGAGCAGTACTTC. The encoded protein is CASSDTGTGTYNEQYF.

The V gene is TRBV7-2, the J gene TRBJ2-7; TRBD2 might be the D (6 bases). CDR3 length: 14 amino acids. The V and J ends lost 2 bases and 0 bases respectively, with 8 bases between them. CDR1 is SGHTA and CDR2 is FQGNSA in the germline V gene. The CDR3 sequence is CASSLMDYSYEQYF. The CDR3 nucleotides read TGTGCCAGCAGCTTAATGGACTACTCCTACGAGCAGTACTTC.

This clonotype was seen repeatedly, ten times or more. The V gene is TRBV5-6, the J gene TRBJ1-2; no reliable D call. Trimming shortened V by 0 bases and J by 0 bases, and 9 bases separated the two germline ends. This CDR3 has 15 residues. Germline values: CDR1 SGHDT, CDR2 YYEEEE. The CDR3 region has the DNA TGTGCCAGCAGCTTGGTACCAGCTACTAACTATGGCTACACCTTC. Amino acid sequence: CASSLVPATNYGYTF.

J is TRBJ2-1 and V is TRBV28, with D perhaps matching TRBD2 (5 bases). The DNA end is a closer match to TRBJ2-7, so the J assignment may be wrong. The CDR3 length is 13 residues. Looked up from germline, CDR1 is MDHEN and CDR2 is SYDVKM. In nucleotides, the CDR3 is TGTGCCAGCAACTCGGGGTTTGCCTACGAGCAGTACTTC. Its translation is CASNSGFAYEQYF.

The J gene is TRBJ1-1, the V gene TRBV5-1, with TRBD1 as a possible D gene (6 bases). CDR3 size: 15 residues. V was cut by 4 bases and J by 0 bases, with 13 bases left in between. Germline V gene lookup returns CDR1 SGHRS and CDR2 YFSETQ. The CDR3, as DNA: TGCGCCAGCAGCGCAGGGACAAACATGAACACTGAAGCTTTCTTT. Its translation: CASSAGTNMNTEAFF.

The J gene is TRBJ2-1, the V gene TRBV27; TRBD2 is a possible D gene (6 bases). CDR1 and CDR2 from the germline V gene are MNHEY and SMNVEV (reference sequence). Trimming pared 6 bases from V and 6 bases from J, leaving 18 bases between. CDR3 length: 15 amino acids. This CDR3 is CASRPGLTTGNEQFF. In DNA form, the CDR3 reads TGTGCCAGCAGGCCAGGACTAACGACTGGCAATGAGCAGTTCTTC.

This clonotype was picked up many times. The chain carries TRBV15 and TRBJ2-5; TRBD2 might be the D (5 bases). V was trimmed by 0 bases and J by 4 bases, leaving 15 bases between them. CDR1 is LNHNV and CDR2 is YYDKDF in the germline V gene (reference sequence). The CDR3 totals 16 residues. The DNA for the CDR3 is TGTGCCACCAGCAGAGATAGGGCCTCCCGGGGAGAGACCCAGTACTTC. This translates into CATSRDRASRGETQYF.

In this sample, this clonotype turned up a few times. The J gene is TRBJ1-5, the V gene TRBV7-2, with 7 positions matching TRBD1. The CDR3 is 15 residues long. Germline-derived CDR1 and CDR2 are SGHTA and FQGNSA. The V and J ends lost 3 bases and 5 bases, in that order; junction bases with no gene match: 7. CDR3 in amino acids: CASSLFVTGHQPQHF. The CDR3 region has the DNA TGTGCCAGCAGCTTGTTCGTGACAGGGCATCAGCCCCAGCATTTT.

This chain joins TRBV7-2 and TRBJ2-3; 8 positions match TRBD1. The DNA matches TRBJ2-5 better at its end, which makes the J call doubtful. Germline V gene data show CDR1 as SGHTA and CDR2 as FQGNSA. This CDR3 spans 15 amino acids. The CDR3 region is CAIALQGARQETQYF. CDR3 coding DNA: TGTGCCATCGCACTTCAGGGGGCGAGACAAGAGACCCAGTACTTC.

This clonotype is judged medium-sized. V usage is TRBV10-2 and J usage is TRBJ2-3, with D perhaps being TRBD1 or TRBD2 (5 bases each). V was pared by 5 bases and J by 6 bases, with 12 bases between. In germline, CDR1 is WSHSY, CDR2 SAAADI. The CDR3 runs to 13 residues. DNA for the CDR3: TGCGCCAGCAGTAGGGACCCTGCGGATACGCAGTATTTT. This sequence encodes CASSRDPADTQYF.